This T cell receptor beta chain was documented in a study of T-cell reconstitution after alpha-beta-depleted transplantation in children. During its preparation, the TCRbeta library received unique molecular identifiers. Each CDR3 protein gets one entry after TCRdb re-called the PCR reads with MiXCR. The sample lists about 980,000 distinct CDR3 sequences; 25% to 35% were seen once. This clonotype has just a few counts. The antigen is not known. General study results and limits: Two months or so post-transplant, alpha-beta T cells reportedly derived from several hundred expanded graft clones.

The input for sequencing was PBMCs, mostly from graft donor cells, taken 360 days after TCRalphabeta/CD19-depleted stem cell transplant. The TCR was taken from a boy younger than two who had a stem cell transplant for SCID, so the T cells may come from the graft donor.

The CDR3 is CASRPGLGTGENNEQFF. The CDR3 region has the DNA TGTGCCAGCAGACCGGGTCTTGGGACAGGGGAAAACAATGAGCAGTTCTTC. V gene TRBV12-3 or TRBV12-4 combines with J gene TRBJ2-1; 10 bases are a match to TRBD1. V shed 6 bases, J shed 5 bases, and the junction held 13 bases outside the gene matches. The CDR3 extends over 17 amino acids.